Described below is a single TCR beta chain sequence and its context. The sample is drawn from a study of cytomegalovirus exposure and HLA in healthy donors. 60 Vbeta and 13 Jbeta primers were used in PCR. TCRdb's copy holds only in-frame clones and misses some; the assay was immunoSEQ multiplex PCR. The sample shows approximately 72,000 clones, and roughly 2.7% sits with its ten largest clones. V was shortened by 6 bases and J by 6 bases, with 9 bases between the two germline ends. Germline V lookup: CDR1 DFQATT, CDR2 SNEGSKA (reference sequence). This CDR3 region has 11 residues. This chain connects TRBV20-1 to TRBJ2-1; D is ambiguous. This receptor was taken from a man aged 40-50 years in good health and CMV-seronegative. What was sequenced was PBMCs. The CDR3 protein is CSADRSNEQFF. CDR3 nucleotides: TGCAGTGCCGATCGCAGCAATGAGCAGTTCTTC.